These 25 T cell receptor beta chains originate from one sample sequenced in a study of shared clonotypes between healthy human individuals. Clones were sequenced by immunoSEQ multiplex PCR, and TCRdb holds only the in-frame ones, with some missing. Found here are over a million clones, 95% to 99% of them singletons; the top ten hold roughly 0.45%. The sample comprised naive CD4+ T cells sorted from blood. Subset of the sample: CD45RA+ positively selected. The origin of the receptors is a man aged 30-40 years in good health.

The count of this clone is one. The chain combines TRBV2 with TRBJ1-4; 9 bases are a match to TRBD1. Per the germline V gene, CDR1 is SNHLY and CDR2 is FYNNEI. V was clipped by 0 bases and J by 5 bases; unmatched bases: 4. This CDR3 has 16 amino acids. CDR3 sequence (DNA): TGTGCCAGCAGTGAAGCCCCCGGGACAGGGAATGAAAAACTGTTTTTT. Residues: CASSEAPGTGNEKLFF.

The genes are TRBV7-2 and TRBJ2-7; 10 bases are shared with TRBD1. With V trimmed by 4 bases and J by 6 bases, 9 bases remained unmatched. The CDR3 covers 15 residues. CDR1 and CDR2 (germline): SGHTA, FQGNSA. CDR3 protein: CASSSRDRGPAEQYF. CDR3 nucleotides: TGTGCCAGCAGCTCTAGGGACAGGGGTCCGGCCGAGCAGTACTTC.

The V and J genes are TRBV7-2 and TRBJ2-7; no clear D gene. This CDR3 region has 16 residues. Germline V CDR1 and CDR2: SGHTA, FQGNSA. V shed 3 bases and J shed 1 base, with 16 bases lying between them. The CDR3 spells CASSLELSLFSYEQYF. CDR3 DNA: TGTGCCAGCAGCTTGGAGCTCTCCCTGTTTTCCTACGAGCAGTACTTC.

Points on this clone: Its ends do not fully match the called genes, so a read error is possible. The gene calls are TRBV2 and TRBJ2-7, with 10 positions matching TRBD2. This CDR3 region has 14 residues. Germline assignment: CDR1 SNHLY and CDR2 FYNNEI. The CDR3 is CASGLAGEGRSVSF. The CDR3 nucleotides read TGTGCCAGCGGGCTAGCGGGAGAGGGGCGGTCGGTGTCCTTC.

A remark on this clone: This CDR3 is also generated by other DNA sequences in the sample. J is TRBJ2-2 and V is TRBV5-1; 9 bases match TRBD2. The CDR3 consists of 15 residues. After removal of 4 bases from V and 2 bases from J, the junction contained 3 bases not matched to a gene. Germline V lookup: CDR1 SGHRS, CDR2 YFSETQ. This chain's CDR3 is CASSISGGNTGELFF. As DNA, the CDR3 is TGCGCCAGCAGCATTAGCGGGGGAAACACCGGGGAGCTGTTTTTT.

DNA of the CDR3: TGTGCCAGCAGCTCGGGGACAGGGCTCACAGATACGCAGTATTTT. It translates to CASSSGTGLTDTQYF. The genes are TRBV28 and TRBJ2-3; 9 nucleotides align to TRBD1. Trimming took 6 bases from V and 2 from J; bases not matched to a gene: 6. CDR3 size: 15 residues. Germline V CDR1 and CDR2: MDHEN, SYDVKM.

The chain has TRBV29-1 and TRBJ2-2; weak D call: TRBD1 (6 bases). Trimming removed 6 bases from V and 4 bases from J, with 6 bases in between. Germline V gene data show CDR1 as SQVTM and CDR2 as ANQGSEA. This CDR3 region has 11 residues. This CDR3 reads CSVQGTGELFF. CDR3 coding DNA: TGCAGCGTACAGGGCACCGGGGAGCTGTTTTTT.

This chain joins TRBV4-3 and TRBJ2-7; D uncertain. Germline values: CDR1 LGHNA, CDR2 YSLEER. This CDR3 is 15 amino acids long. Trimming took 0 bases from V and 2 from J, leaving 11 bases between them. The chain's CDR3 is CASSQDWKETYEQYF. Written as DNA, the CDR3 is TGCGCCAGCAGCCAAGATTGGAAAGAGACCTACGAGCAGTACTTC.

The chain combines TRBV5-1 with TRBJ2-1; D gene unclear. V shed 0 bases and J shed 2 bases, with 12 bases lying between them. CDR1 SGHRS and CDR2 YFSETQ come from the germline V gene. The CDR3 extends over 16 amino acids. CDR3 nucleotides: TGCGCCAGCAGCTTGGATTCTCGGGCTACCTACAATGAGCAGTTCTTC. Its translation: CASSLDSRATYNEQFF.

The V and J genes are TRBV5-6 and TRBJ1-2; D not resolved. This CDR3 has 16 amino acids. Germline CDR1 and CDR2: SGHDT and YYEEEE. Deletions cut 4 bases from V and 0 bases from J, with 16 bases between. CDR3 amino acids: CASSPTGWAANYGYTF. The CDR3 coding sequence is TGTGCCAGCAGCCCCACCGGTTGGGCCGCTAACTATGGCTACACCTTC.

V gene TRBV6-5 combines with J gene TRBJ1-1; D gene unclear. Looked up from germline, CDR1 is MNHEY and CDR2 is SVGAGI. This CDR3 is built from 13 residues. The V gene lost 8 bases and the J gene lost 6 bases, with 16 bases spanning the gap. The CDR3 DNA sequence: TGTGCCAGCCATCGGAGTCCGGCGGCTGAAGCTTTCTTT. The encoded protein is CASHRSPAAEAFF.

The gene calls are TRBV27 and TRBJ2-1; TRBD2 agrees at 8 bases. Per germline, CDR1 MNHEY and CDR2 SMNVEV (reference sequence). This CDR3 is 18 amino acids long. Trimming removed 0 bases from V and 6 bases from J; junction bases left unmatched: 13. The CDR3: CASSLSVAPGLVSNEQFF. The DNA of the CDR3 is TGTGCCAGCAGTTTATCGGTCGCTCCGGGACTAGTTTCCAATGAGCAGTTCTTC.

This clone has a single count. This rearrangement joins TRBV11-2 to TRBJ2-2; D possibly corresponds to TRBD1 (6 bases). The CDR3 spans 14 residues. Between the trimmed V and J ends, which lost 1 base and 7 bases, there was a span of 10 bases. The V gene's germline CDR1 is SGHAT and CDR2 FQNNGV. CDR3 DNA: TGTGCCAGCAGCTTAGCAGGGGTTGGCGGGGAGCTGTTTTTT. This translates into CASSLAGVGGELFF.

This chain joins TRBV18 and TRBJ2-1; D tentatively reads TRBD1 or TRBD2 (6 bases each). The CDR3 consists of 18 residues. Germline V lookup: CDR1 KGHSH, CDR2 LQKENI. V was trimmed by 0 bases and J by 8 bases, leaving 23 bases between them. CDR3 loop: CASSPPPASGLPGDEQFF. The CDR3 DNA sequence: TGTGCCAGCTCACCACCTCCGGCCAGCGGGCTTCCAGGGGATGAGCAGTTCTTC. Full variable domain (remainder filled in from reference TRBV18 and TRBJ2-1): NAGVMQNPRHLVRRRGQEARLRCSPMKGHSHVYWYRQLPEEGLKFMVYLQKENIIDESGMPKERFSAEFPKEGPSILRIQQVVRGDSAAYFCASSPPPASGLPGDEQFFGPGTRLTVL.

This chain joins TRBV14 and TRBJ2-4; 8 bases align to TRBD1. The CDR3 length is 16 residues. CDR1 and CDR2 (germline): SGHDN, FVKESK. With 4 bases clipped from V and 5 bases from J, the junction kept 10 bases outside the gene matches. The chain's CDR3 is CASSRTGGMGQNIQYF. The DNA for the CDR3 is TGTGCCAGCAGCCGTACAGGGGGAATGGGGCAAAACATTCAGTACTTC.

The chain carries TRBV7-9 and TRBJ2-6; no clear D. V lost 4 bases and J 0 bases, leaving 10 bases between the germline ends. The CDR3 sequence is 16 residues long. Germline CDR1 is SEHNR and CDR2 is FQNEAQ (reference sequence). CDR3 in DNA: TGTGCCAGCAGCTCATCCCCTGGCTCTGGGGCCAACGTCCTGACTTTC. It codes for CASSSSPGSGANVLTF.

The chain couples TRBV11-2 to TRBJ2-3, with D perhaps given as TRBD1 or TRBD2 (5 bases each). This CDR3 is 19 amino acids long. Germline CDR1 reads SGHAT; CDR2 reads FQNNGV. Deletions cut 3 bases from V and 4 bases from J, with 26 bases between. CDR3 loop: CASSFSARGGAVYPDTQYF. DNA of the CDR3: TGTGCCAGCAGCTTTTCAGCCCGGGGTGGGGCCGTTTACCCAGATACGCAGTATTTT.

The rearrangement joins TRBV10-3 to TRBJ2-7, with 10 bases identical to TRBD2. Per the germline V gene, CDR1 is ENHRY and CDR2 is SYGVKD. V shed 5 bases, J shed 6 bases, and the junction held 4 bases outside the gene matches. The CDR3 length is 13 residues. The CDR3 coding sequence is TGTGCCATCAGTCGAGCGGGAGGGACCGAGCAGTACTTC. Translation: CAISRAGGTEQYF.

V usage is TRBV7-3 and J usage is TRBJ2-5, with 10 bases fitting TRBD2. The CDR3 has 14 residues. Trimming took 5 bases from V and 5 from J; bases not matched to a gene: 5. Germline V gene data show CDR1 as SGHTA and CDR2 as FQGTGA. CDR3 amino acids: CASSPSSGSETQYF. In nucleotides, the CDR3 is TGTGCCAGCAGCCCCTCTAGCGGGAGTGAGACCCAGTACTTC.

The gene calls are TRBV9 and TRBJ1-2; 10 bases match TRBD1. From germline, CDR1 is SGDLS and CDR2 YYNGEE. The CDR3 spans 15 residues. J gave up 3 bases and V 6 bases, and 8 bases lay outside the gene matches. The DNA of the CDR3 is TGTGCCAGCACCCCGGGACAGGGGACCCACTATGGCTACACCTTC. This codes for CASTPGQGTHYGYTF.

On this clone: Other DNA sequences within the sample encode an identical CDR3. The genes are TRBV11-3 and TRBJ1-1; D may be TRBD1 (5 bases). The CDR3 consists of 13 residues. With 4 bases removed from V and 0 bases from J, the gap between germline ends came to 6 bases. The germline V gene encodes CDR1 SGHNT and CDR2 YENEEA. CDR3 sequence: CASSSRVNTEAFF. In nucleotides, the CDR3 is TGTGCCAGCAGCTCCAGGGTGAACACTGAAGCTTTCTTT.

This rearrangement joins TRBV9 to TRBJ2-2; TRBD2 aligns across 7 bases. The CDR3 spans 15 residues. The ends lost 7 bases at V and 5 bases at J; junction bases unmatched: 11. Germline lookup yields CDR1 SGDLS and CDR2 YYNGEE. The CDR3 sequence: CASGRLAERTGELFF. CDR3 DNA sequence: TGTGCCAGCGGGAGACTAGCTGAGAGGACCGGGGAGCTGTTTTTT.

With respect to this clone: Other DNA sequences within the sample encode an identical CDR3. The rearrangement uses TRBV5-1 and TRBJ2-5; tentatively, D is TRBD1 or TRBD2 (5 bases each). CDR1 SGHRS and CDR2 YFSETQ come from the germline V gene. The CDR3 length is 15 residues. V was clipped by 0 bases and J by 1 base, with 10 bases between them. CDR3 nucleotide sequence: TGCGCCAGCAGCTTGGCCGGGACGAGCCAAGAGACCCAGTACTTC. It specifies CASSLAGTSQETQYF.

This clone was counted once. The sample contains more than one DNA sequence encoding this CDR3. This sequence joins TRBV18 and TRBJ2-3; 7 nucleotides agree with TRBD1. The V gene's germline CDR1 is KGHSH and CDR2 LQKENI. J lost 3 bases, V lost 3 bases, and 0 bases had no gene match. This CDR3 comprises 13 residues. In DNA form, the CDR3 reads TGTGCCAGCTCACCGACAGGGACAGATACGCAGTATTTT. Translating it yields CASSPTGTDTQYF.

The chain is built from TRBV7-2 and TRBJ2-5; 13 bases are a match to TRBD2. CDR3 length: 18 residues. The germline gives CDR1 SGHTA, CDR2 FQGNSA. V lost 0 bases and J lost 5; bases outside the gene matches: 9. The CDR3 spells CASSLAPGLAGAMETQYF. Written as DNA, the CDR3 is TGTGCCAGCAGCTTAGCGCCCGGACTAGCGGGAGCTATGGAGACCCAGTACTTC.